This T cell receptor beta chain derives from a study of cytomegalovirus exposure and HLA in healthy donors (dated by TCRdb to 2016 to 2017). General notes on the study: A later analysis indicated that the 110 or so validation repertoires were generated on the platform also employed for the roughly 650 repertoires of the first cohort. Along with the approximately 650-subject first cohort, a separate validation cohort of over a hundred different subjects was used. The study combined high-throughput TCR immunosequencing, statistical association of individual TCRs with disease status, and machine learning to predict cytomegalovirus infection status. The study aimed to test whether signatures of past pathogen exposure could be identified by cataloging public T cell receptors.

V has 7 bases trimmed and J has 2 bases trimmed; junction bases matching no gene number 14. From the cysteine up to the phenylalanine, the CDR3 has a length of 19 residues. The CDR3 DNA has 57 bases and is translated from base 1. CDR1 and CDR2 (ENHRY, SYGVKD) derive from the germline V gene. The donors were included in the validation cohort of 120 subjects, a group kept apart from the roughly 670-subject first cohort. Library preparation employed the immunoSEQ multiplex PCR assay. As for how the authors treated the data: A statistical classification framework was developed to diagnose cytomegalovirus status using the catalog of TCR beta chain sequences. This is the immuneACCESS table as TCRdb keeps it, with only in-frame sequences that have V and J called. A part of the clones is gone; compared with another copy, unresolved V genes explain less than half, and the rest is unexplained. Clonal size and the V and J genes are those of that table, whereas D and trimming came from the DNA. This sample comprises around 160,000 clones, 88% of them detected only once. 3% of the sample goes to the ten largest clones.

What the authors observed across the whole study: A total of 164 TCR beta chains were listed by the study as associated with cytomegalovirus. While some public TCRs were present in many individuals, most TCR sequences turned up only very rarely across donors. Cytomegalovirus status was reported to be diagnosed by the classifier with high specificity and sensitivity in both the original and validation cohorts. The validation cohort had no HLA typing available for a later analysis, so co-occurrence within that cohort was assessed over all 130 or so repertoires. A few of the identified cytomegalovirus-associated TCR beta chains were confirmed in vitro to be specific for cytomegalovirus antigens. According to the authors, the approach could potentially be generalized to other disease states and immunological phenotypes. A later analysis found that TCRs clustered in the first cohort also tended to co-occur in the approximately 120 validation repertoires, with approximately 94% of cluster scores above 0.

Details on this clone: The antigen it binds to is not known. One base away there is no much larger clone; base qualities are not given.

The V and J genes are TRBV10-3 and TRBJ2-3, and 14 bases in between align with TRBD2. This receptor was taken from a man aged 18 to 30 in good health and CMV-seronegative. The sequencing sample was made of PBMCs. The CDR3 protein: CAINLKGLAGEGDTDTQYF. The nucleotide sequence reads TGTGCCATCAATCTGAAGGGACTAGCGGGAGAGGGGGACACAGATACGCAGTATTTT.